These 22 T cell receptor beta chains originate from one sample sequenced in a study of blood T cell repertoires in COVID-19. The protocol was immunoSEQ multiplex PCR, while the TCRdb copy is restricted to in-frame clones and leaves out a portion. The sample lists about 320,000 clones, 90% seen once, with roughly 2.6% in the top ten. Sequenced input: PBMCs or T cells enriched from blood (not recorded which). The receptors originated from a man in his 60s who had recovered from COVID-19.

The chain recombines TRBV6-6 with TRBJ1-4, with 11 nucleotides matching TRBD1. The germline gives CDR1 MNHNY, CDR2 SVGAGI (reference sequence). This CDR3 has 16 amino acids. With V trimmed by 2 bases and J by 8 bases, 7 bases remained unmatched. CDR3 DNA: TGTGCCAGCAGTTACCCCGGGACAGGGGGGTTGGAAAAACTGTTTTTT. Residues: CASSYPGTGGLEKLFF.

The J gene is TRBJ2-3, the V gene TRBV21-1; the table's D call TRBD1 went unverified against the DNA. TRBV21-1 is tagged as a pseudogene. The CDR3 contains 16 residues. The CDR3, as DNA: TGTGCCAGCAGCAAAGCGCGACAGGGAAGCACAGATACGCAGTATTTT. Protein: CASSKARQGSTDTQYF.

V is TRBV19 and J is TRBJ2-2, with TRBD2 identical over 9 bases. Germline V CDR1 and CDR2: LNHDA, SQIVND (reference sequence). There are 17 residues in the CDR3. J was trimmed by 6 bases and V by 4 bases; bases with no gene match: 12. The CDR3 coding sequence is TGTGCCAGTAGTAGCGAAAGATTAGCGGGAGTTTCCGGGGAGCTGTTTTTT. As protein: CASSSERLAGVSGELFF.

The J gene is TRBJ1-1, the V gene TRBV29-1, with 7 bases fitting TRBD1. The CDR3 extends over 13 amino acids. Unmatched junction bases numbered 5, after V lost 7 bases and J lost 0 bases. Looked up from germline, CDR1 is SQVTM and CDR2 is ANQGSEA. The CDR3 spells CSGWDSLNTEAFF. The CDR3, as DNA: TGCAGCGGATGGGACAGCTTGAACACTGAAGCTTTCTTT.

This chain uses TRBV4-1 with TRBJ1-1; no firm D call. Germline V gene data show CDR1 as MGHRA and CDR2 as YSYEKL. With 7 bases removed from V and 0 bases from J, the gap between germline ends came to 18 bases. The CDR3 has 16 amino acids. The CDR3 loop is CASNRGGFLMNTEAFF. The CDR3, as DNA: TGCGCCAGCAACCGCGGTGGGTTCCTTATGAACACTGAAGCTTTCTTT.

This chain connects TRBV27 to TRBJ1-1, with 8 nucleotides matching TRBD1. V was clipped by 6 bases and J by 1 base; unmatched bases: 13. The CDR3 is 17 amino acids. The germline CDR1 and CDR2 sequences are MNHEY and SMNVEV (reference sequence). The CDR3 sequence is CASRYKTGGSGNTEAFF. CDR3 bases: TGTGCCAGCAGATACAAAACAGGGGGGAGTGGGAACACTGAAGCTTTCTTT.

The J gene is TRBJ2-5, the V gene TRBV4-2; a possible D gene is TRBD2 (6 bases). CDR1 is LGHNA, CDR2 YNFKEQ, per germline. The CDR3 has 15 residues. Trimming stripped 6 bases from V and 7 bases from J, with 21 bases between. CDR3 sequence: CASSAGWEVGGTQYF. The CDR3 DNA follows: TGTGCCAGCAGTGCCGGTTGGGAGGTCGGGGGGACCCAGTACTTC.

V gene TRBV6-5 combines with J gene TRBJ1-1; D is unresolved. CDR3 length equals 15 residues. Looked up from germline, CDR1 is MNHEY and CDR2 is SVGAGI. V dropped 8 bases and J dropped 0 bases, with 16 bases sitting between them. The DNA for the CDR3 is TGTGCCAGCGAAGCAACGGTGGTCGTGAACACTGAAGCTTTCTTT. Translation: CASEATVVVNTEAFF.

Details on this clone: The limits of the CDR3 on the DNA are not certain, so only TCRdb's listed CDR3 is given. This chain uses TRBV5-6 with TRBJ2-1; the DNA was not compared with TRBD2, the D call given in the table. The CDR3 region is 12 residues in length, termini included. From germline, CDR1 is SGHDT and CDR2 YYEEEE. CDR3 loop: CASSLGVGSGIF.

This clone appeared once. This chain joins TRBV28 and TRBJ1-1; possibly TRBD1 for D (5 bases). The length of the CDR3 is 16 residues. V lost 5 bases, J lost 6 bases, and 22 bases lay in between. Germline values: CDR1 MDHEN, CDR2 SYDVKM. The CDR3 nucleotides read TGTGCCAGCAGTACCGGGACTAAGAGCGGGAATCCTGAAGCTTTCTTT. Its protein is CASSTGTKSGNPEAFF.

This clone came up once. The V gene is TRBV11-2, the J gene TRBJ2-1, with 8 bases fitting TRBD2. The CDR3 runs to 16 residues. Looked up from germline, CDR1 is SGHAT and CDR2 is FQNNGV. With 5 bases clipped from V and 3 bases from J, the junction kept 9 bases outside the gene matches. The DNA for the CDR3 is TGTGCCAGCAGCGGGAGTAGCGGGATCGACTACAATGAGCAGTTCTTC. Protein: CASSGSSGIDYNEQFF.

The V call is TRBV5-6, the J call TRBJ1-6; the D is unclear. Trimming pared 5 bases from V and 3 bases from J, leaving 15 bases between. The CDR3 sequence is 16 residues long. Germline V gives CDR1 SGHDT, CDR2 YYEEEE. The CDR3 loop is CASRQRTGDYNSPLHF. The CDR3 DNA reads as TGTGCCAGCAGACAGAGGACGGGAGACTATAATTCACCCCTCCACTTT.

The rearrangement uses TRBV25-1 and TRBJ1-5; a possible D gene is TRBD1 (6 bases). The V end lost 6 bases, the J end lost 4 bases, and 13 bases lay between the germline ends. This CDR3 has 14 residues. CDR1 MGHDK and CDR2 SYGVNS come from the germline V gene. The CDR3 is CASRSGGRNQPQHF. The CDR3 DNA sequence: TGTGCCAGCAGGAGCGGGGGGCGAAATCAGCCCCAGCATTTT.

The chain has TRBV4-3 and TRBJ2-5; D is possibly TRBD2 (5 bases). The V and J ends lost 1 base and 5 bases respectively, with 14 bases between them. Per germline, CDR1 LGHNA and CDR2 YSLEER. This CDR3 contains 15 residues. CDR3 DNA: TGCGCCAGCAGCCAAGTACAAGGCCCGGGGGAGACCCAGTACTTC. This encodes CASSQVQGPGETQYF.

The genes are TRBV2 and TRBJ1-1; TRBD1 might be the D (5 bases). Germline V gives CDR1 SNHLY, CDR2 FYNNEI. The CDR3 is 13 amino acids. Trimming removed 5 bases at V and 8 bases at J, with 15 bases between. CDR3 amino acids: CASSMGGAREAFF. CDR3 DNA sequence: TGTGCCAGCAGTATGGGGGGAGCCCGCGAAGCTTTCTTT.

This clone came up once. A junction end diverges from the germline sequence, so it may reflect a read error. The chain carries TRBV7-3 and TRBJ2-1, with 9 bases lining up with TRBD2. The CDR3 runs to 14 residues. Germline CDR1 and CDR2: SGHTA and FQGTGA. The CDR3 nucleotides read TGTGCCACCAGCGTGACTAGCGGTTACAATGAGCAGTTCTTC. This encodes CATSVTSGYNEQFF.

The rearrangement uses TRBV5-6 and TRBJ1-2, with TRBD1 matching 9 bases. The CDR3 contains 14 residues. CDR1 SGHDT and CDR2 YYEEEE come from the germline V gene. The J segment lost 7 bases and the V segment lost 3 bases, leaving 7 bases of the junction unmatched. The CDR3 DNA reads as TGTGCCAGCAGCTGGGGGACAGGGATTACTGGCTACACCTTC. This encodes CASSWGTGITGYTF.

The chain uses TRBV11-2 and TRBJ2-5, with D possibly being TRBD2 (5 bases). Trimming took 7 bases from V and 5 from J, leaving 17 bases between them. The CDR3 spans 14 residues. Per the germline V gene, CDR1 is SGHAT and CDR2 is FQNNGV. Written as DNA, the CDR3 is TGTGCCAGCACCCCAGCAGCGGCAAGCGAGACCCAGTACTTC. As protein: CASTPAAASETQYF.

This sequence joins TRBV4-3 and TRBJ1-1; D unresolved. The length of the CDR3 is 12 residues. Trimming removed 2 bases at V and 4 bases at J, with 5 bases between. Per germline, CDR1 LGHNA and CDR2 YSLEER. The DNA of the CDR3 is TGCGCCAGCAGCCAACGCGGCACTGAAGCTTTCTTT. Residues: CASSQRGTEAFF.

This sequence joins TRBV11-2 and TRBJ2-5, with 7 bases fitting TRBD1. The CDR3 length is 15 residues. V trimming: 3 bases; J trimming: 5 bases; junction bases outside the gene matches: 9. Germline-derived CDR1 and CDR2 are SGHAT and FQNNGV. In DNA, the CDR3 is TGTGCCAGCAGCTTCGAGACAGGGAGAGGGGAGACCCAGTACTTC. It yields the protein CASSFETGRGETQYF.

The rearrangement links TRBV5-4 to TRBJ1-2; D is possibly TRBD1 (5 bases). The CDR3 runs 14 residues. Germline loops: CDR1 SGHNT, CDR2 YYREEE (reference sequence). Trimming cost V 4 bases and J 3 bases, with 13 bases left between them. CDR3 nucleotide sequence: TGTGCCAGCAGCCCAGAGGTAGGGGACTATGGCTACACCTTC. It specifies CASSPEVGDYGYTF.

This chain connects TRBV5-1 to TRBJ2-3; weak D call: TRBD2 (6 bases). V was clipped by 6 bases and J by 2 bases, with 13 bases between them. This CDR3 region has 14 residues. CDR1 and CDR2 from the germline V gene are SGHRS and YFSETQ. The CDR3 here is CASKDYLDTDTQYF. The CDR3 DNA follows: TGCGCCAGCAAGGACTATTTGGACACAGATACGCAGTATTTT.